The rows below give T cell receptor beta chains drawn from one sample of a study of CD8 T cells in ankylosing spondylitis. TCRdb passed the 5' RACE reads through MiXCR, listing each CDR3 protein once. The sample lists 700,000 to 850,000 distinct CDR3 sequences, roughly 10% occurring once. Source material: blood, either unsorted or a sorted T cell fraction (not recorded which). The receptors come from a male donor with ankylosing spondylitis. The conserved cysteine and the conserved F or W are not part of the CDR3 here. The D gene is left open where the match is weak.

V gene: TRBV5-1; J gene: TRBJ1-2; D gene: NA; CDR3 protein: ASSFSQYYGYT
V gene: TRBV6-2/TRBV6-3; J gene: TRBJ2-7; D gene: NA; CDR3 protein: ASSYHRTYEQY
V gene: TRBV29-1; J gene: TRBJ2-1; D gene: NA; CDR3 protein: SVGPWMDEQF
V gene: TRBV7-9; J gene: TRBJ2-3; D gene: TRBD2; CDR3 protein: ASSLAGGTSTQY
V gene: TRBV20-1; J gene: TRBJ1-2; D gene: TRBD1; CDR3 protein: SAMIPLGSRDRGNYGYT
V gene: TRBV15; J gene: TRBJ1-5; D gene: NA; CDR3 protein: ATSRQGTYQPQH
V gene: TRBV4-1; J gene: TRBJ1-1; D gene: NA; CDR3 protein: ASSQVWSQKNTEAF
V gene: TRBV28; J gene: TRBJ2-4; D gene: NA; CDR3 protein: ASSLIAENIQY
V gene: TRBV7-2; J gene: TRBJ2-7; D gene: TRBD1; CDR3 protein: ASSRKGQGIYEQY
V gene: TRBV10-2; J gene: TRBJ1-5; D gene: NA; CDR3 protein: ASSGTLNPQH
V gene: TRBV20-1; J gene: TRBJ1-5; D gene: NA; CDR3 protein: SALRAEERH
V gene: TRBV20-1; J gene: TRBJ1-4; D gene: NA; CDR3 protein: SAIESFATNEKLF
V gene: TRBV6-2/TRBV6-3; J gene: TRBJ2-7; D gene: NA; CDR3 protein: ASSLTSSHISYEQY
V gene: TRBV5-1; J gene: TRBJ2-7; D gene: NA; CDR3 protein: ASSPALNYEQY
V gene: TRBV9; J gene: TRBJ2-1; D gene: NA; CDR3 protein: ASSVVSSYNEQF
V gene: TRBV10-3; J gene: TRBJ2-7; D gene: TRBD2; CDR3 protein: AISSSGPYEQY
V gene: TRBV7-9; J gene: TRBJ1-4; D gene: NA; CDR3 protein: ASSLRGPELNEKLF
V gene: TRBV30; J gene: TRBJ2-2; D gene: NA; CDR3 protein: AWTPFANTGELF
V gene: TRBV6-2/TRBV6-3; J gene: TRBJ2-2; D gene: NA; CDR3 protein: ASSYLGGNTGELF
V gene: TRBV11-2; J gene: TRBJ2-5; D gene: TRBD2; CDR3 protein: ASSSRGGGETQY
V gene: TRBV5-6; J gene: TRBJ2-6; D gene: TRBD1; CDR3 protein: ASSLAVGGRGTGANVLT
V gene: TRBV12-3/TRBV12-4; J gene: TRBJ2-1; D gene: TRBD1; CDR3 protein: ASSLGGRRTGRYNEQF
V gene: TRBV20-1; J gene: TRBJ2-1; D gene: NA; CDR3 protein: SAAASEPMNEQF
V gene: TRBV15; J gene: TRBJ1-2; D gene: NA; CDR3 protein: ATSREGRVLNGGYT
V gene: TRBV20-1; J gene: TRBJ1-1; D gene: NA; CDR3 protein: SARDLWQGDTEAF
V gene: TRBV6-2/TRBV6-3; J gene: TRBJ1-5; D gene: NA; CDR3 protein: ASSFTGLQPQH